The entry below describes one T cell receptor (beta chain). What it binds is unknown. This entry is derived from a study of cytomegalovirus exposure and HLA in healthy donors. Study-wide results and caveats: Later on, an analysis tied 15,000 to 20,000 TCR beta sequences to HLA alleles at 0.05 false discovery rate.

This CDR3 is 11 amino acids long. V was clipped by 5 bases and J by 7 bases, with 9 bases between them. CDR1 and CDR2 (germline): SGHTS, YDEGEE. The PCR had 60 Vbeta and 13 Jbeta primers. Clones were sequenced by immunoSEQ multiplex PCR, and TCRdb holds only the in-frame ones, with some missing. There are 63,000 or so clones in the sample; approximately 71% occur only once, and approximately 5.5% lies in the top ten. This TCR was recovered from a man in his fifties or sixties in good health and CMV-seronegative. The sequencing input was PBMCs. The gene calls are TRBV5-8 and TRBJ1-1; D is ambiguous. CDR3 DNA sequence: TGTGCCAGCAGTCCAGTAAATGAAGCTTTCTTT. Its protein product is CASSPVNEAFF.